The 32 T cell receptor beta chains in this list originate from one sample, sequenced in a study of cytomegalovirus exposure and HLA in healthy donors. PCR primers comprised 60 Vbeta and 13 Jbeta primers. TCRdb keeps only in-frame clones here, not all; method: immunoSEQ multiplex PCR. The table has around 65,000 clones, approximately 78% seen once. The material sequenced was PBMCs. The receptors were gathered from a girl aged 5-17 years in good health and CMV-seropositive.

This clone has only a few counts. V gene TRBV6-5 combines with J gene TRBJ2-7; the match to TRBD2 covers 8 bases. V gave up 2 bases and J gave up 3 bases; unmatched junction bases: 3. CDR1 is MNHEY, CDR2 SVGAGI, per germline. The CDR3 runs to 14 residues. The CDR3 DNA reads TGTGCCAGCAGTTACGCCGGGAGGGTCTACGAGCAGTACTTC. Its translation is CASSYAGRVYEQYF.

With respect to this clone: An end of the junction does not agree with germline; a read error may underlie this. The chain joins TRBV7-7 to TRBJ2-7; D possibly corresponds to TRBD1 (5 bases). The CDR3 totals 13 residues. CDR1 and CDR2 from the germline V gene are SSHAT and FNYEAQ (reference sequence). The CDR3 region has the DNA TGTGCTAGCAGCTACGGACACCAGTACGAGCAGTACTTC. Protein: CASSYGHQYEQYF.

This clone came up a few times. This chain connects TRBV5-1 to TRBJ1-6; D is perhaps TRBD1 (5 bases). The length of the CDR3 is 17 residues. Trimming took off 0 bases at V and 9 bases at J, with 19 bases between the two ends. Germline values: CDR1 SGHRS, CDR2 YFSETQ. The CDR3 loop is CASSLAVGGSLISPLHF. The CDR3 bases are TGCGCCAGCAGCTTGGCAGTTGGGGGGTCCCTCATTTCACCCCTCCACTTT.

This clone has only one observation. The V gene is TRBV5-1, the J gene TRBJ1-2; a possible D gene is TRBD1 (5 bases). V was trimmed by 0 bases and J by 5 bases, leaving 14 bases between them. From germline, CDR1 is SGHRS and CDR2 YFSETQ. The length of the CDR3 is 15 residues. The CDR3 loop is CASSLERGAGYGYTF. CDR3 DNA: TGCGCCAGCAGCTTGGAAAGGGGCGCCGGTTATGGCTACACCTTC.

The chain carries TRBV18 and TRBJ1-2; tentative D call: TRBD1 (6 bases). The CDR3 is made up of 15 amino acids. Trimming took off 2 bases at V and 4 bases at J, with 14 bases between the two ends. Germline CDR1 is KGHSH and CDR2 is LQKENI. This CDR3 is CASSPLPGQRYGYTF. The CDR3 nucleotides read TGTGCCAGCTCACCATTGCCGGGACAACGCTATGGCTACACCTTC. Filled out from reference TRBV18 and TRBJ1-2, the complete variable domain reads NAGVMQNPRHLVRRRGQEARLRCSPMKGHSHVYWYRQLPEEGLKFMVYLQKENIIDESGMPKERFSAEFPKEGPSILRIQQVVRGDSAAYFCASSPLPGQRYGYTFGSGTRLTVV.

The V and J genes are TRBV30 and TRBJ1-3; D possibly corresponds to TRBD1 (6 bases). This CDR3 is 13 amino acids long. The germline CDR1 and CDR2 sequences are GTSNPN and SVGIG (reference sequence). DNA for the CDR3: TGTGGTGCGACAGGCTACTCTGGAAACACCATATATTTT. It yields the protein CGATGYSGNTIYF.

The chain links TRBV28 to TRBJ2-3; 12 positions match TRBD1. Germline CDR1 MDHEN, CDR2 SYDVKM. The CDR3 runs 18 residues. The junction had 10 bases not matched to a gene; V was cut back by 2 bases and J by 4 bases. The CDR3 DNA follows: TGTGCCAGCAGTTTAGAGCCTCCGGGACAGGGGGCGGCAGATACGCAGTATTTT. This translates into CASSLEPPGQGAADTQYF.

This clone was detected once. The chain combines TRBV25-1 with TRBJ2-7, with D perhaps TRBD2 (7 bases). The CDR3 is 15 amino acids. The germline V and J ends were trimmed by 5 bases and 5 bases, with 19 bases remaining between them. Germline V CDR1 and CDR2: MGHDK, SYGVNS. The CDR3 region is CASSRGGEITHEQYF. Written as DNA, the CDR3 is TGTGCCAGCAGTAGGGGGGGAGAAATTACCCACGAGCAGTACTTC.

The chain is built from TRBV10-2 and TRBJ2-3; no reliable D call. Germline assignment: CDR1 WSHSY and CDR2 SAAADI. The CDR3 contains 16 residues. The V end was cut by 3 bases, the J end by 1 base, with 14 bases between. CDR3 DNA: TGCGCCAGCAGTGAATACGCGGTTCCGGGCACAGATACGCAGTATTTT. Its translation: CASSEYAVPGTDTQYF.

V gene TRBV5-4 combines with J gene TRBJ2-1; D perhaps matches TRBD2 (5 bases). Trimming removed 4 bases from V and 4 bases from J, with 9 bases in between. Germline CDR1 and CDR2: SGHNT and YYREEE (reference sequence). The CDR3 extends over 13 amino acids. The CDR3 sequence: CASSHRDYNEQFF. The CDR3 region has the DNA TGTGCCAGCAGCCACCGGGATTACAATGAGCAGTTCTTC. The full variable domain, in which reference TRBV5-4 and TRBJ2-1 provide the parts outside the CDR3, is ETGVTQSPTHLIKTRGQQVTLRCSSQSGHNTVSWYQQALGQGPQFIFQYYREEENGRGNFPPRFSGLQFPNYSSELNVNALELDDSALYLCASSHRDYNEQFFGPGTRLTVL.

The chain has TRBV5-6 and TRBJ2-1, with D uncertain. CDR1 is SGHDT, CDR2 YYEEEE, per germline. This CDR3 contains 11 residues. The V and J ends lost 4 bases and 4 bases respectively, with 3 bases between them. CDR3 nucleotide sequence: TGTGCCAGCAGCGTATACAATGAGCAGTTCTTC. Residues: CASSVYNEQFF.

This rearrangement joins TRBV28 to TRBJ2-7; 8 positions match TRBD2. The V segment lost 7 bases and the J segment 7 bases; nucleotides outside the gene matches: 21. CDR1 MDHEN and CDR2 SYDVKM come from the germline V gene. CDR3 length: 17 amino acids. CDR3 DNA: TGTGCCAGCACCACCCAGTTCATTGGGCTAGCGGGTGAAGAGCAGTACTTC. This translates into CASTTQFIGLAGEEQYF.

The chain is built from TRBV5-1 and TRBJ2-3, with D possibly matching TRBD2 (5 bases). CDR1 SGHRS and CDR2 YFSETQ come from the germline V gene. V was trimmed by 4 bases and J by 2 bases, leaving 26 bases between them. The CDR3 consists of 19 residues. CDR3 DNA sequence: TGCGCCAGCAGCCGCACTCCGGGATTTTCCTCGTCCCACACAGATACGCAGTATTTT. It is translated as CASSRTPGFSSSHTDTQYF. Looking up the rest from reference TRBV5-1 and TRBJ2-3 gives the full variable domain: KAGVTQTPRYLIKTRGQQVTLSCSPISGHRSVSWYQQTPGQGLQFLFEYFSETQRNKGNFPGRFSGRQFSNSRSEMNVSTLELGDSALYLCASSRTPGFSSSHTDTQYFGPGTRLTVL.

This chain uses TRBV29-1 with TRBJ2-2, with D tentatively TRBD2 (6 bases). The CDR3 loop spans 13 amino acids. Germline lookup yields CDR1 SQVTM and CDR2 ANQGSEA. Trimming removed 4 bases from V and 5 bases from J, with 11 bases in between. The CDR3 reads CSVAEGRTGELFF. CDR3 DNA sequence: TGCAGCGTTGCGGAAGGGAGGACCGGGGAGCTGTTTTTT.

J is TRBJ2-1 and V is TRBV28, with a weak D call TRBD2 (6 bases). The germline gives CDR1 MDHEN, CDR2 SYDVKM. Between the trimmed V and J ends, which lost 3 bases and 10 bases, there was a span of 10 bases. The CDR3 has 12 residues. The CDR3 spells CASSFHRGEQFF. CDR3 nucleotide sequence: TGTGCCAGCAGTTTCCACCGGGGGGAGCAGTTCTTC.

V gene TRBV7-2 combines with J gene TRBJ2-2, with TRBD1 matching over 7 bases. The CDR3 is made up of 14 amino acids. CDR1 is SGHTA and CDR2 is FQGNSA in the germline V gene. V shed 4 bases and J 6 bases; nucleotides not matched to a gene: 5. The CDR3, as DNA: TGTGCCAGCAGCTCCCAGACAGGGTCCGGGGAGCTGTTTTTT. Translated: CASSSQTGSGELFF.

This CDR3 is CASSRGEKLFF. As DNA, the CDR3 is TGTGCCAGCAGTCGAGGGGAAAAACTGTTTTTT. The rearrangement links TRBV6-5 to TRBJ1-4; D unresolved. This CDR3 is 11 amino acids long. Trimming removed 5 bases from V and 8 bases from J, with 6 bases in between. Germline CDR1 and CDR2: MNHEY and SVGAGI.

The chain couples TRBV28 to TRBJ2-5, with D possibly matching TRBD1 (6 bases). This CDR3 has 14 residues. V dropped 3 bases and J dropped 2 bases, with 10 bases sitting between them. In germline, CDR1 is MDHEN, CDR2 SYDVKM. CDR3 sequence reads: CASSFGGRQETQYF. CDR3 in DNA: TGTGCCAGCAGTTTTGGGGGCCGACAAGAGACCCAGTACTTC.

The V call is TRBV7-6, the J call TRBJ1-2, with D hard to call. Germline V gene data show CDR1 as SGHVS and CDR2 as FNYEAQ. CDR3 length: 13 residues. V lost 5 bases and J lost 0, with 7 bases in between. The CDR3 coding sequence is TGTGCCAGCAGCAACAGAGCTAACTATGGCTACACCTTC. Its protein is CASSNRANYGYTF.

CDR3: CASSLGGPGTDTQYF. DNA of the CDR3: TGTGCCAGCAGCCTAGGGGGGCCGGGGACAGATACGCAGTATTTT. This chain links TRBV11-1 with TRBJ2-3; either TRBD1 or TRBD2 may fit D (6 bases each). This CDR3 comprises 15 residues. Trimming pared 5 bases from V and 3 bases from J, leaving 15 bases between. Germline CDR1 is SGHAT and CDR2 is FQDESV (reference sequence). Based on the CDR3 plus reference TRBV11-1 and TRBJ2-3, the full variable domain is EAEVAQSPRYKITEKSQAVAFWCDPISGHATLYWYRQILGQGPELLVQFQDESVVDDSQLPKDRFSAERLKGVDSTLKIQPAELGDSAMYLCASSLGGPGTDTQYFGPGTRLTVL.

The chain combines TRBV28 with TRBJ2-7; 8 nucleotides line up with TRBD1. CDR1 is MDHEN, CDR2 SYDVKM, per germline. CDR3 length equals 12 residues. Losses at the gene ends were 10 bases for V and 7 bases for J; bases not matched to a gene: 9. DNA of the CDR3: TGTGCCACCCTAACAGGGGGGATGGAGCAGTACTTC. Protein: CATLTGGMEQYF.

The chain has TRBV5-1 and TRBJ1-6; maybe TRBD1 (5 bases). The CDR3 covers 17 residues. Trimming took 3 bases from V and 7 from J, leaving 20 bases between them. The germline gives CDR1 SGHRS, CDR2 YFSETQ. This CDR3 is CASSSTSRQGGNSPLHF. The CDR3 bases are TGCGCCAGCAGCTCTACCTCTAGGCAGGGTGGGAATTCACCCCTCCACTTT.

This chain links TRBV2 with TRBJ2-2, with 7 bases identical to TRBD1. Germline V gene sequence: CDR1 SNHLY, CDR2 FYNNEI. There are 15 residues in the CDR3. The J segment lost 2 bases and the V segment lost 2 bases, leaving 2 bases of the junction unmatched. DNA for the CDR3: TGTGCCAGCAGTGAAAGACAGGGAAACACCGGGGAGCTGTTTTTT. The encoded protein is CASSERQGNTGELFF.

The gene calls are TRBV19 and TRBJ1-1, with D uncertain. Trimming removed 3 bases from V and 1 base from J, with 6 bases in between. The germline gives CDR1 LNHDA, CDR2 SQIVND (reference sequence). CDR3 length: 13 residues. The CDR3 region is CASSISGNTEAFF. The CDR3 DNA follows: TGTGCCAGTAGTATCTCGGGGAACACTGAAGCTTTCTTT.

This rearrangement joins TRBV7-2 to TRBJ1-6; tentative D call: TRBD1 (5 bases). The CDR3 extends over 15 amino acids. Germline assignment: CDR1 SGHTA and CDR2 FQGNSA. V was trimmed by 6 bases and J by 4 bases, leaving 13 bases between them. DNA of the CDR3: TGTGCCAGCAGTCCTACCGACAGTTATAATTCACCCCTCCACTTT. Protein: CASSPTDSYNSPLHF.

The chain recombines TRBV29-1 with TRBJ1-1; D not resolved. V was trimmed by 6 bases and J by 0 bases, leaving 11 bases between them. The CDR3 consists of 13 residues. Per germline, CDR1 SQVTM and CDR2 ANQGSEA. The CDR3 region is CSVAIELNTEAFF. DNA of the CDR3: TGCAGCGTCGCCATAGAGTTGAACACTGAAGCTTTCTTT.

The chain couples TRBV10-2 to TRBJ2-7; TRBD2 agrees at 7 bases. Germline CDR1 reads WSHSY; CDR2 reads SAAADI. J gave up 2 bases and V 7 bases, and 5 bases lay outside the gene matches. CDR3 length: 13 residues. CDR3 nucleotide sequence: TGCGCCAGCACACCCGCGGGAGCCTACGAGCAGTACTTC. As protein: CASTPAGAYEQYF.

The V call is TRBV11-2, the J call TRBJ1-4; D unclear. Germline CDR1 SGHAT, CDR2 FQNNGV. Trimming took off 5 bases at V and 0 bases at J, with 10 bases between the two ends. This CDR3 contains 15 residues. CDR3 region: CASSLYVATNEKLFF. In DNA form, the CDR3 reads TGTGCCAGCAGCCTCTATGTCGCAACTAATGAAAAACTGTTTTTT. The variable domain in full, with the rest retrieved from reference TRBV11-2 and TRBJ1-4, is EAGVAQSPRYKIIEKRQSVAFWCNPISGHATLYWYQQILGQGPKLLIQFQNNGVVDDSQLPKDRFSAERLKGVDSTLKIQPAKLEDSAVYLCASSLYVATNEKLFFGSGTQLSVL.

This chain links TRBV18 with TRBJ2-6, with TRBD1 as a possible D gene (6 bases). Looked up from germline, CDR1 is KGHSH and CDR2 is LQKENI. CDR3 size: 15 residues. Trimming took 5 bases from V and 2 from J, leaving 10 bases between them. Here the CDR3 reads CASSLAGAGANVLTF. The DNA of the CDR3 is TGTGCCAGCTCATTAGCAGGGGCTGGGGCCAACGTCCTGACTTTC.

This sequence joins TRBV28 and TRBJ1-2, with 9 bases that match TRBD1. CDR3 length: 16 residues. Germline V gives CDR1 MDHEN, CDR2 SYDVKM. Trimming removed 2 bases from V and 1 base from J; junction bases left unmatched: 5. CDR3 nucleotide sequence: TGTGCCAGCAGTTTACCTACAGGGGGCCTTAACTATGGCTACACCTTC. Its translation: CASSLPTGGLNYGYTF.

The rearrangement uses TRBV30 and TRBJ1-6, with no clear D. CDR1 and CDR2 (germline): GTSNPN, SVGIG (reference sequence). The germline V and J ends were trimmed by 2 bases and 9 bases, with 14 bases remaining between them. CDR3 length equals 14 residues. CDR3 region: CAWSPLGGVSPLHF. The DNA of the CDR3 is TGTGCCTGGAGTCCCCTAGGCGGGGTTTCACCCCTCCACTTT.

This clone was counted a few times. The chain has TRBV7-2 and TRBJ2-3; D not certain. The CDR3 runs 14 residues. V was shortened by 0 bases and J by 6 bases, with 10 bases between the two germline ends. The germline CDR1 and CDR2 sequences are SGHTA and FQGNSA. CDR3 sequence: CASSLAELEDTQYF. The CDR3 region has the DNA TGTGCCAGCAGCTTAGCGGAGCTTGAGGATACGCAGTATTTT.